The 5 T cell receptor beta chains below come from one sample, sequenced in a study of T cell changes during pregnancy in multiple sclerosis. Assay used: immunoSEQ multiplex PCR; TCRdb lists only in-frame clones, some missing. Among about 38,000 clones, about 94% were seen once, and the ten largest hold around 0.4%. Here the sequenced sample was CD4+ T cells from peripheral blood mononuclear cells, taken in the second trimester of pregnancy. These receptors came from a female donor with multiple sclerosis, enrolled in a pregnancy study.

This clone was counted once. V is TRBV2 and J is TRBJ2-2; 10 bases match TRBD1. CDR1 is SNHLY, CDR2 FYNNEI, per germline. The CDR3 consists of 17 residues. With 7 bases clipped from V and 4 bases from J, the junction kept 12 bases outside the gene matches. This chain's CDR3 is CASTRGPGTGVTGELFF. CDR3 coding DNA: TGTGCCAGCACCCGAGGTCCAGGGACAGGGGTCACCGGGGAGCTGTTTTTT. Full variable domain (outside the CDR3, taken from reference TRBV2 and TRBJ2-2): EPEVTQTPSHQVTQMGQEVILRCVPISNHLYFYWYRQILGQKVEFLVSFYNNEISEKSEIFDDQFSVERPDGSNFTLKIRSTKLEDSAMYFCASTRGPGTGVTGELFFGEGSRLTVL.

Here the CDR3 reads CSVEIAGGSDTQYF. The CDR3 bases are TGCAGCGTTGAAATAGCGGGAGGATCAGATACGCAGTATTTT. This sequence joins TRBV29-1 and TRBJ2-3; 10 positions agree with TRBD2. The V and J ends lost 2 bases and 4 bases, in that order; junction bases with no gene match: 3. Germline V gene lookup returns CDR1 SQVTM and CDR2 ANQGSEA. The CDR3 covers 14 residues.

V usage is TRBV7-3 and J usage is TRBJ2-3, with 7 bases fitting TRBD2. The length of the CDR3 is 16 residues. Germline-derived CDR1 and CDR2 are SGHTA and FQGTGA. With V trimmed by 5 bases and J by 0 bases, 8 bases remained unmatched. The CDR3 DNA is TGTGCCAGCAGCCACTGGGGAGGGAAGAGCACAGATACGCAGTATTTT. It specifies CASSHWGGKSTDTQYF.

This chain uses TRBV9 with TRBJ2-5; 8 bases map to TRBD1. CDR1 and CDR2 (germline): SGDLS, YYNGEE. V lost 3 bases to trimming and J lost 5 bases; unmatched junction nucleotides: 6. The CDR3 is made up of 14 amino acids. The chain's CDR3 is CASSAGQGWETQYF. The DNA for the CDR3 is TGTGCCAGCAGCGCAGGACAGGGTTGGGAGACCCAGTACTTC.

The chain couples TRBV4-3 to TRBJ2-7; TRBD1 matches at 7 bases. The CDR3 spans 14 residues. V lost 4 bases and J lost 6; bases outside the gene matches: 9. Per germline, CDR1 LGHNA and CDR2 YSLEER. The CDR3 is CASSPGGPSLEQYF. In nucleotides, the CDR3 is TGCGCCAGCAGCCCAGGGGGACCGAGCCTCGAGCAGTACTTC.